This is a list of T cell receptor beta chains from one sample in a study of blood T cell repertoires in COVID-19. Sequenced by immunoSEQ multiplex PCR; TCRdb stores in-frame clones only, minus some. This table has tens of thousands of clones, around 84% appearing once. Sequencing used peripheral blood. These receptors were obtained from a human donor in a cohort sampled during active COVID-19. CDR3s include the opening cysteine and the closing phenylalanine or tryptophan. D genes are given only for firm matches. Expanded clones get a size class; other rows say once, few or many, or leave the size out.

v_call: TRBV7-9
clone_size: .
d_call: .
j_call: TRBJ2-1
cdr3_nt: TGTGCCAGCAGCTCCCCAGGGCCTAATCAATATGAGCAGTTCTTC
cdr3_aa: CASSSPGPNQYEQFF

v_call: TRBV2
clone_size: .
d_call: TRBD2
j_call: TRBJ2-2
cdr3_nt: TGTGCCAGCCGACTAGCGGTGAACACCGGGGAGCTGTTTTTT
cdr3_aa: CASRLAVNTGELFF

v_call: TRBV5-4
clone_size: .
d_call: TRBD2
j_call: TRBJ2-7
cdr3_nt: TGTGCCAGCAGCTTGCGCGGGGGGGTCTCCGAGCAGTACTTC
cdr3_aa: CASSLRGGVSEQYF

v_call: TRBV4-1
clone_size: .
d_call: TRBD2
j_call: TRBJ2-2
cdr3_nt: TGCGCCAGCAGCCCCAGACTAGCGGGGGGACAAAACACCGGGGAGCTGTTTTTT
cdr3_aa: CASSPRLAGGQNTGELFF

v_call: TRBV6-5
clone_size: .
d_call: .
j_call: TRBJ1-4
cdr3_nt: TGTGCCAGCAGTTTACAGGGCTATAATGAAAAACTGTTTTTT
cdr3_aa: CASSLQGYNEKLFF

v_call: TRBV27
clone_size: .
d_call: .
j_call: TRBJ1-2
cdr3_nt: TGTGCCAGCAGGCTAGCGGGAGGGAACTATGGCTACACCTTC
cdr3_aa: CASRLAGGNYGYTF

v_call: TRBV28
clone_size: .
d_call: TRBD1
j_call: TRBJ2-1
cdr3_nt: TGTGCCAGCAGTCCAGGGGGCCGGGAAAATGAGCAGTTCTTC
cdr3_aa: CASSPGGRENEQFF

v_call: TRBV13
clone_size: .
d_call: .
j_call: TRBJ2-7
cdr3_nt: TGTGCCAGCAGCTTAGACAATACCTACGAGCAGTACTTC
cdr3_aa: CASSLDNTYEQYF

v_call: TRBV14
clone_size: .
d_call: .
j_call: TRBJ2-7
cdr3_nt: TGTGCCAGCAGCCAGTCTTCGGACAGAAGCAACCCCTACGAGCAGTACTTC
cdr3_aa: CASSQSSDRSNPYEQYF

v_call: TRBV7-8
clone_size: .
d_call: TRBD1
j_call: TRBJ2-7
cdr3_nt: TGTGCCAGCAGCTTAGTTGCCAGGGGGCTGTCCTACGAGCAGTACTTC
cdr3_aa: CASSLVARGLSYEQYF

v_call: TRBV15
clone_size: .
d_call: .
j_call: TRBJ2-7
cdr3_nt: TGTGCCACCAGCACACCGGACAGCATTACCTACGAGCAGTACTTC
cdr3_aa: CATSTPDSITYEQYF

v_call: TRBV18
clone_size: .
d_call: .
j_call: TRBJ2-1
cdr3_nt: TGTGCCAGCTCACCACCGTTGGCGAGGAGCTCCTACAATGAGCAGTTCTTC
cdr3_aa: CASSPPLARSSYNEQFF

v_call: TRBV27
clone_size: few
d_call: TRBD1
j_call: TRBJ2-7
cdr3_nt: TGTGCCAGCAGTTTAACAGGGGGCTACGAGCAGTACTTC
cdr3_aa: CASSLTGGYEQYF

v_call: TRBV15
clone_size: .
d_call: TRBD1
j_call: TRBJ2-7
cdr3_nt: TGTGCCACCAGCAGCCCCCAGGGGGCCGGGTACGAGCAGTACTTC
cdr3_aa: CATSSPQGAGYEQYF

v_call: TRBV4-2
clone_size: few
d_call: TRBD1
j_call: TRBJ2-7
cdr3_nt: TGTGCCAGCAGCCAAGATGGGACAGGGGGCTCCTACGAGCAGTACTTC
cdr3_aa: CASSQDGTGGSYEQYF

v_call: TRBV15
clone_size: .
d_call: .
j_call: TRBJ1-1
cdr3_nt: TGTGCCACCAGCCCGGGCAGGGGCTCTGAAGCTTTCTTT
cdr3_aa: CATSPGRGSEAFF

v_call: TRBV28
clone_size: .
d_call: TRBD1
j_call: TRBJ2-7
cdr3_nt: TGTGCCAGCAGTTCGAATACAGGGGCGGCCGAGCAGTACTTC
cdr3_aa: CASSSNTGAAEQYF

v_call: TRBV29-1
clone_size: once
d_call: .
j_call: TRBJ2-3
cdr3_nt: TGCAGCGTTGAAGATAGGAGGTCCCGGACTAGCACAGATACGCAGTATTTT
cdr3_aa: CSVEDRRSRTSTDTQYF

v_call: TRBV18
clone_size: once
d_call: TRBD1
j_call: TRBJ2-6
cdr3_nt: TGTGCCAGCTCACCCATGACAGGGCAAACCCATGGGGCCAACGTCCTGACTTTC
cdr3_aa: CASSPMTGQTHGANVLTF

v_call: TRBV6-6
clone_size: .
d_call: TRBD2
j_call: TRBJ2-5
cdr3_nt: TGTGCCAGCAGTTACAACCCGAGCGGGAGGGCCGGGACCCAGTACTTC
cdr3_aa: CASSYNPSGRAGTQYF

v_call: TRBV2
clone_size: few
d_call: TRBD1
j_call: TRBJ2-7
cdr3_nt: TGTGCCAGCAGAGGGGGACAGGGATCCTACGAGCAGTACTTC
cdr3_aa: CASRGGQGSYEQYF

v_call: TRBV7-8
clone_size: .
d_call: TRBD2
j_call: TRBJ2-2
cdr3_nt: TGTGCCAGCACCCGGGGGGGCGGGGAGCTGTTTTTT
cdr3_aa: CASTRGGGELFF

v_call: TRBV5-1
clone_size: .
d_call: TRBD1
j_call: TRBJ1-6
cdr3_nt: TGCGCCAGCAGCTTTCGTCCCTGGTTAATTTGGGACAGAAGTTCACCCCTCCACTTT
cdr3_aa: CASSFRPWLIWDRSSPLHF

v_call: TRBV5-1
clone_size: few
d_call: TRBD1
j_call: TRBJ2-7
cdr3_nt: TGCGCCAGCAGCTCGACAGGGTTAGCCTACGAGCAGTACTTC
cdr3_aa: CASSSTGLAYEQYF

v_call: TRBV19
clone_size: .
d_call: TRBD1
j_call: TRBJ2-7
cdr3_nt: TGTGCCAGCAGTCGTGCAGGAGGGACAGGGACCTTCGAGCAGTACTTC
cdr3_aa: CASSRAGGTGTFEQYF

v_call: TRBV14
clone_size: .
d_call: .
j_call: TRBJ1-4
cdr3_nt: TGTGCCAGCAGCCATATGACAGACCCTAATGAAAAACTGTTTTTT
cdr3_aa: CASSHMTDPNEKLFF

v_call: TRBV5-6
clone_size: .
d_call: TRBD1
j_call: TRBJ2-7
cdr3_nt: TGTGCCAGCAGCACGGACAGGGCTTTTCGGCAGTACTTC
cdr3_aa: CASSTDRAFRQYF

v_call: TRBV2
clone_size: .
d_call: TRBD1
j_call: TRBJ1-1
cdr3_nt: TGTGCCAGCACCCAACAGGGGGCGAAAGGCACTGAAGCTTTCTTT
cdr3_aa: CASTQQGAKGTEAFF

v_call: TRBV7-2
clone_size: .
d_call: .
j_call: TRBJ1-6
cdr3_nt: TGTGCCAGCAGCTTAGCGAGCGGGTATAATTCACCCCTCCACTTT
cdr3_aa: CASSLASGYNSPLHF

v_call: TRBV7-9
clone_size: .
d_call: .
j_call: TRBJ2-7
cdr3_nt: TGTGCCAGCAGCTTATTCGGGACAAACTACGAGCAGTACTTC
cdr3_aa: CASSLFGTNYEQYF

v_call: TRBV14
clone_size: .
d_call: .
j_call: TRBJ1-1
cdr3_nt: TGTGCCAGCAGCCAAGTTCCCAATACTGAAGCTTTCTTT
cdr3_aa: CASSQVPNTEAFF

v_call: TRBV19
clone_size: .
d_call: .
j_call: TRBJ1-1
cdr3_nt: TGTGCCAGTAGTATAGGGACAGCGAACACTGAAGCTTTCTTT
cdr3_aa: CASSIGTANTEAFF

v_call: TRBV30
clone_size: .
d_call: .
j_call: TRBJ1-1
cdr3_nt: TGTGCCTGGAGTGTACTGGGGCCTGAAGCTTTCTTT
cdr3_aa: CAWSVLGPEAFF

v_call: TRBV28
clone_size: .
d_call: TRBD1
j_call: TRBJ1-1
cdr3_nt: TGTGCCAGCAGTAACTTCCGGACAGGGCGGAACACTGAAGCTTTCTTT
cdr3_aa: CASSNFRTGRNTEAFF

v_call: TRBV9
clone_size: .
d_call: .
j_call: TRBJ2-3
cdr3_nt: TGTGCCAGCAGCAGGGGGTCAGATACGCAGTATTTT
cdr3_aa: CASSRGSDTQYF

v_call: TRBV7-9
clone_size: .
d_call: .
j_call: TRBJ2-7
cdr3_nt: TGTGCCAGCAGCCCCCTGATTAGCGAGCAGTACTTC
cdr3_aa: CASSPLISEQYF

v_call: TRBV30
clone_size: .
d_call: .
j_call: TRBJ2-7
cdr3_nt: TGTGCCTGGAGTGTGGGTTGGACAGTCTCCTCCTACGAGCAGTACTTC
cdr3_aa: CAWSVGWTVSSYEQYF

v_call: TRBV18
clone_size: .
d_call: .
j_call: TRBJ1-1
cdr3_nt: TGTGCCAGCTCACCGGTGGACGGAGGCGGCACTGAAGCTTTCTTT
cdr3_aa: CASSPVDGGGTEAFF

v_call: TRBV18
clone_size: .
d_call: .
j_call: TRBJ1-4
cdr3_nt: TGTGCCAGCTCACCACGACGGGGGAATGAAAAACTGTTTTTT
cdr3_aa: CASSPRRGNEKLFF

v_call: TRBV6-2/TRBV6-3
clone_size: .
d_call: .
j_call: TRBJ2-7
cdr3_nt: TGTGCCAGCAGTCGTGGTTCCTCTCGAGGCTACGAGCAGTACTTC
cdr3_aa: CASSRGSSRGYEQYF

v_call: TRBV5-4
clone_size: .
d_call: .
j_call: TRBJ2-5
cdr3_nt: TGTGCCAGCAGCTTGTCCTACCAAGAGACCCAGTACTTC
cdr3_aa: CASSLSYQETQYF

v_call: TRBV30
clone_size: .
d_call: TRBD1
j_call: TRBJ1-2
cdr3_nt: TGTGCCTGCCGAGTAATACAGGGGCCCTATGGCTACACCTTC
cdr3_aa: CACRVIQGPYGYTF